What follows are 26 T cell receptor beta chains derived from one specimen sequenced in a study of coeliac disease. Sequencing was performed with immunoSEQ multiplex PCR; in TCRdb, only in-frame clones are kept and a portion is missing. In the table there are under 9,500 clones, around three fifths of which are singletons. Specimen: intraepithelial lymphocytes from the gut. All receptors derive from a woman aged 55-69 years with celiac disease.

The V gene is TRBV4-2, the J gene TRBJ2-3; the D is unclear. The CDR3 contains 12 residues. With 4 bases removed from V and 4 bases from J, the gap between germline ends came to 6 bases. Germline CDR1 is LGHNA and CDR2 is YNFKEQ. The chain's CDR3 is CASSPEPDTQYF. The CDR3 nucleotides read TGTGCCAGCAGCCCCGAGCCAGATACGCAGTATTTT.

This chain links TRBV5-6 with TRBJ1-2, with 8 bases lining up with TRBD1. Looked up from germline, CDR1 is SGHDT and CDR2 is YYEEEE. The CDR3 has 14 residues. V shed 5 bases and J 5 bases; nucleotides not matched to a gene: 8. CDR3: CASSFLGQDYGYTF. In DNA form, the CDR3 reads TGTGCCAGCAGTTTTTTGGGACAGGATTATGGCTACACCTTC.

The rearrangement joins TRBV5-4 to TRBJ1-1, with 7 bases that match TRBD1. The V gene's germline CDR1 is SGHNT and CDR2 YYREEE (reference sequence). The CDR3 is 15 residues long. V shed 2 bases, J shed 7 bases, and the junction held 11 bases outside the gene matches. The CDR3: CASSLKLQGRDEAFF. The CDR3 nucleotides are TGTGCCAGCAGCTTAAAATTACAGGGGCGGGATGAAGCTTTCTTT.

V and J are TRBV6-1 and TRBJ2-7; 7 bases map to TRBD2. Trimming removed 2 bases from V and 4 bases from J; junction bases left unmatched: 8. The CDR3 consists of 15 residues. Germline CDR1 MNHNS, CDR2 SASEGT. The CDR3 protein is CASSEPEAGRYEQYF. CDR3 nucleotide sequence: TGTGCCAGCAGTGAACCGGAAGCGGGACGATACGAGCAGTACTTC.

A few counts support this clone. This sequence joins TRBV6-1 and TRBJ1-1; 7 bases agree with TRBD1. J lost 2 bases, V lost 4 bases, and 10 bases had no gene match. Germline CDR1 MNHNS, CDR2 SASEGT. This CDR3 comprises 16 residues. The chain's CDR3 is CASSAFWDSYNTEAFF. In DNA form, the CDR3 reads TGTGCCAGCAGTGCATTTTGGGACAGCTACAACACTGAAGCTTTCTTT.

This chain links TRBV2 with TRBJ1-1; 7 bases line up with TRBD1. CDR1 is SNHLY, CDR2 FYNNEI, per germline. The CDR3 is made up of 13 amino acids. V lost 5 bases, J lost 3 bases, and 3 bases stayed unmatched. This CDR3 is CASSSTGYTEAFF. The CDR3 DNA reads as TGTGCCAGCAGTTCGACAGGGTACACTGAAGCTTTCTTT.

This chain links TRBV4-3 with TRBJ2-1; D not resolved. Trimming left V 0 bases short and J 7 bases short, with 10 bases between. The CDR3 totals 14 residues. CDR1 and CDR2 from the germline V gene are LGHNA and YSLEER. The CDR3: CASSQDPYANEQFF. In DNA form, the CDR3 reads TGCGCCAGCAGCCAAGATCCCTACGCTAATGAGCAGTTCTTC.

Only a few counts were recorded for this clone. A read error may explain this, as a much larger clone is one base away. The gene calls are TRBV28 and TRBJ2-1, with TRBD2 matching over 9 bases. Germline values: CDR1 MDHEN, CDR2 SYDVKM. The CDR3 has 19 residues. Unmatched junction bases numbered 15, after V lost 1 base and J lost 5 bases. CDR3 bases: TGTGCCAGCAGTTTATCTGGGACTGGCGGGGGGGTGGGCGACAATGAGCAGTTCTTC. Translated: CASSLSGTGGGVGDNEQFF.

The chain carries TRBV19 and TRBJ2-5; the match to TRBD2 covers 9 bases. This CDR3 region has 15 residues. V shed 9 bases and J 4 bases; nucleotides not matched to a gene: 12. Per the germline V gene, CDR1 is LNHDA and CDR2 is SQIVND (reference sequence). In DNA form, the CDR3 reads TGTGCCAGCAGAATAGCGGGAGCATCGGGAGAGACCCAGTACTTC. Its translation: CASRIAGASGETQYF.

This clone is categorized as medium-sized. The chain links TRBV28 to TRBJ2-1; TRBD2 aligns across 9 bases. Germline V CDR1 and CDR2: MDHEN, SYDVKM. The CDR3 is 18 residues long. Germline trimming cut 5 bases from V and 2 bases from J; bases unmatched to any gene: 13. The CDR3 sequence: CASSPPRWAGGAYNEQFF. Written as DNA, the CDR3 is TGTGCCAGCAGTCCCCCCCGATGGGCGGGGGGGGCCTACAATGAGCAGTTCTTC. The variable domain in full, with the rest retrieved from reference TRBV28 and TRBJ2-1, is DVKVTQSSRYLVKRTGEKVFLECVQDMDHENMFWYRQDPGLGLRLIYFSYDVKMKEKGDIPEGYSVSREKKERFSLILESASTNQTSMYLCASSPPRWAGGAYNEQFFGPGTRLTVL.

This CDR3 reads CASSQSGYEQYF. DNA for the CDR3: TGCGCCAGCAGCCAGTCGGGCTACGAGCAGTACTTC. This rearrangement joins TRBV4-1 to TRBJ2-7; the D is unclear. The V gene lost 3 bases and the J gene lost 3 bases, with 6 bases spanning the gap. Germline CDR1 MGHRA, CDR2 YSYEKL. This CDR3 has 12 amino acids.

This clone was recorded a few times. The chain uses TRBV5-6 and TRBJ1-4; TRBD1 is a possible D gene (5 bases). This CDR3 region has 15 residues. Trimming cost V 4 bases and J 6 bases, with 16 bases left between them. Germline V CDR1 and CDR2: SGHDT, YYEEEE. The CDR3: CASSTLGEGDEKLFF. The DNA for the CDR3 is TGTGCCAGCAGCACGTTAGGGGAGGGAGATGAAAAACTGTTTTTT.

This clone was counted only a few times. One junction end does not reproduce the germline sequence, and a read error may be involved. The CDR3 protein is CASSFDLDTANSGELFF. CDR3 in DNA: TGCGCCAGCAGCTTCGACTTGGACACCGCGAACTCCGGGGAGCTGTTTTTT. The J gene is TRBJ2-2, the V gene TRBV5-1; the D gene is possibly TRBD1 (5 bases). From germline, CDR1 is SGHRS and CDR2 YFSETQ. This CDR3 contains 17 residues.

This clone was detected only a few times. The chain joins TRBV11-2 to TRBJ1-1; TRBD1 might be the D (5 bases). Trimming took off 5 bases at V and 3 bases at J, with 16 bases between the two ends. The CDR3 spans 15 residues. Germline CDR1 is SGHAT and CDR2 is FQNNGV. CDR3 residues: CASSLLPGRDTEAFF. The CDR3 nucleotides are TGTGCCAGCAGCCTACTCCCAGGGAGGGACACTGAAGCTTTCTTT.

The J gene is TRBJ2-2, the V gene TRBV11-1; 12 bases fit TRBD2. Trimming at V came to 6 bases and at J to 0 bases, leaving 2 bases not matched to a gene. CDR1 is SGHAT, CDR2 FQDESV, per germline (reference sequence). This CDR3 spans 16 amino acids. This CDR3 is CASSRLAGANTGELFF. CDR3 nucleotides: TGTGCCAGCAGTCGACTAGCGGGGGCGAACACCGGGGAGCTGTTTTTT.

The genes are TRBV2 and TRBJ2-7; 10 bases align to TRBD2. Germline-derived CDR1 and CDR2 are SNHLY and FYNNEI. Trimming cost V 4 bases and J 3 bases; bases outside gene matches: 6. This CDR3 has 15 residues. The chain's CDR3 is CASSVVLAGGYEQYF. The CDR3 nucleotides read TGTGCCAGCAGTGTAGTATTAGCGGGAGGCTACGAGCAGTACTTC.

This clone has just a few counts. The chain employs TRBV7-9 and TRBJ2-5; D possibly corresponds to TRBD2 (5 bases). CDR1 SEHNR and CDR2 FQNEAQ come from the germline V gene (reference sequence). The CDR3 covers 13 residues. V gave up 5 bases and J gave up 2 bases, with 9 bases separating them. As DNA, the CDR3 is TGTGCCAGCAGCCTCCCGGGACAAGAGACCCAGTACTTC. Translated: CASSLPGQETQYF.

CDR3 sequence: CSVLQGVGLYGYTF. CDR3 in DNA: TGCAGCGTCCTACAGGGTGTGGGGCTCTATGGCTACACCTTC. The chain recombines TRBV29-1 with TRBJ1-2; maybe TRBD1 (6 bases). This CDR3 spans 14 amino acids. V was pared by 6 bases and J by 4 bases, with 18 bases between. Germline V gene lookup returns CDR1 SQVTM and CDR2 ANQGSEA.

This chain joins TRBV11-3 and TRBJ2-7; D is unclear. This CDR3 is built from 13 residues. Germline CDR1 and CDR2: SGHNT and YENEEA. The V end was cut by 5 bases, the J end by 5 bases, with 13 bases between. The CDR3 loop reads CASSKFGEDEQYF. CDR3 DNA: TGTGCCAGCAGCAAATTCGGAGAAGACGAGCAGTACTTC.

The chain employs TRBV27 and TRBJ1-5; D possibly corresponds to TRBD1 (5 bases). The germline CDR1 and CDR2 sequences are MNHEY and SMNVEV (reference sequence). The V and J ends lost 5 bases and 2 bases respectively, with 13 bases between them. The CDR3 contains 15 residues. DNA of the CDR3: TGTGCCAGCAGTCAGGGAAATGGTGGCAATCAGCCCCAGCATTTT. Residues: CASSQGNGGNQPQHF.

This clone appeared once. This rearrangement joins TRBV5-1 to TRBJ1-1; TRBD1 matches at 9 bases. This CDR3 is 17 amino acids long. V lost 0 bases to trimming and J lost 1 base; unmatched junction nucleotides: 7. CDR1 SGHRS and CDR2 YFSETQ come from the germline V gene. In DNA form, the CDR3 reads TGCGCCAGCAGCTTGGGGGACAGGGCGTTTAGGAACACTGAAGCTTTCTTT. It specifies CASSLGDRAFRNTEAFF.

The V gene is TRBV29-1, the J gene TRBJ1-4; D remains ambiguous. V was pared by 4 bases and J by 10 bases, with 10 bases between. Germline V lookup: CDR1 SQVTM, CDR2 ANQGSEA. The CDR3 totals 11 residues. The CDR3 DNA follows: TGCAGCGTTGCTAAGGAGGGAAAACTGTTTTTT. This sequence encodes CSVAKEGKLFF.

This clone was counted between two and nine times. The chain couples TRBV5-1 to TRBJ1-2, with 10 nucleotides matching TRBD1. With 4 bases clipped from V and 8 bases from J, the junction kept 5 bases outside the gene matches. Germline-derived CDR1 and CDR2 are SGHRS and YFSETQ. This CDR3 region has 13 residues. The CDR3 loop is CASSLGQGLGYTF. CDR3 in DNA: TGCGCCAGCAGCCTGGGACAGGGGCTGGGCTACACCTTC.

This chain joins TRBV6-5 and TRBJ1-3; D may be TRBD1 (6 bases). This CDR3 has 14 residues. In germline, CDR1 is MNHEY, CDR2 SVGAGI. Between the trimmed V and J ends, which lost 7 bases and 1 base, there was a span of 11 bases. CDR3 sequence reads: CASTPGQSGNTIYF. Written as DNA, the CDR3 is TGTGCCAGCACCCCAGGACAGTCTGGAAACACCATATATTTT.

J is TRBJ1-5 and V is TRBV19, with TRBD1 as a possible D gene (5 bases). This CDR3 comprises 15 residues. The V end lost 3 bases, the J end lost 2 bases, and 11 bases lay between the germline ends. Germline-derived CDR1 and CDR2 are LNHDA and SQIVND (reference sequence). The CDR3 DNA sequence: TGTGCCAGTAGTATCCTGGGGCTTGGCAATCAGCCCCAGCATTTT. It specifies CASSILGLGNQPQHF.

This chain connects TRBV7-3 to TRBJ2-2, with unresolved D. Per germline, CDR1 SGHTA and CDR2 FQGTGA. V lost 2 bases and J lost 6, with 7 bases in between. The CDR3 is made up of 13 amino acids. The DNA of the CDR3 is TGTGCCAGCAGCTTACCTGGAGCCGGGGAGCTGTTTTTT. Amino acids: CASSLPGAGELFF.